Listed below are T cell receptor beta chains from one sample, sequenced in a study of beta chain features in type 1 diabetes. Assay: immunoSEQ multiplex PCR; the TCRdb copy retains only in-frame clones and omits some. Found here are about 400,000 clones, 10% to 15% of them singletons; the top ten hold 0.0095% to 0.012%. The sample comprised naive CD4+ T cells from blood. Receptor source: a woman between 18 and 29 years old with type 1 diabetes. Both conserved end residues are part of each CDR3. A D gene is named only where the DNA matches it firmly. Size is omitted from some rows. Given values are once, few, many or a class for expanded clones.

v_call	clone_size	j_call	d_call	cdr3_nt	cdr3_aa
TRBV6-1	few	TRBJ2-1	TRBD2	TGTGCCAGCATCGCGGGGGGGCCAAGAAATGAGCAGTTCTTC	CASIAGGPRNEQFF
TRBV4-3	few	TRBJ1-2	TRBD1	TGCGCCAGCAGCCCAAGCAAAGGGACAGGGCTCTATGGCTACACCTTC	CASSPSKGTGLYGYTF
TRBV11-3	few	TRBJ1-1	-	TGTGCCAGCAGCTTAGAATCCAGGGAAGCTTTCTTT	CASSLESREAFF
TRBV4-1	-	TRBJ2-1	TRBD2	TGCGCCAGCAGCCGTTTGGGACTAGCCAACAATGAGCAGTTCTTC	CASSRLGLANNEQFF
TRBV6-5	few	TRBJ2-3	-	TGTGCCAGCAGTTACTCGAAGTGGCCCTCGGATACGCAGTATTTT	CASSYSKWPSDTQYF
TRBV5-1	-	TRBJ2-5	TRBD2	TGCGCCAGCAGCGGACGGACTAGCGGGGGGGGAGAGACCCAGTACTTC	CASSGRTSGGGETQYF
TRBV7-2	-	TRBJ2-7	TRBD2	TGTGCCAGCAGCTTTAGCGGGAACCCCTACGAGCAGTACTTC	CASSFSGNPYEQYF
TRBV28	-	TRBJ2-1	-	TGTGCCAGCAGTCACAGGTTCTTTACCTACAATGAGCAGTTCTTC	CASSHRFFTYNEQFF
TRBV5-1	-	TRBJ2-1	-	TGCGCCAGCAGTCGGGACAGCGGGTACAATGAGCAGTTCTTC	CASSRDSGYNEQFF
TRBV5-4	-	TRBJ1-2	TRBD1	TGTGCCAGCAGCCCAGGGGGCGCCAACTATGGCTACACCTTC	CASSPGGANYGYTF
TRBV7-8	few	TRBJ2-2	TRBD1	TGTGCCAGCAGCCCAAGACAGGGTACGGGGGAGCTGTTTTTT	CASSPRQGTGELFF
TRBV28	few	TRBJ2-7	-	TGTGCCAGCACAGGGGACCCCTCTGACGAGCAGTACTTC	CASTGDPSDEQYF
TRBV7-9	few	TRBJ1-4	-	TGTGCCAGCAGCTTAAATGGGCAGTCTAATGAAAAACTGTTTTTT	CASSLNGQSNEKLFF
TRBV30	few	TRBJ1-5	TRBD1	TGTGCCTGGAGTAGGACAGGGCTCCAGCCCCAGCATTTT	CAWSRTGLQPQHF
TRBV10-3	-	TRBJ1-1	-	TGTGCCATCAGTGAGTCCGGACAGACCGGGCGGAACACTGAAGCTTTCTTT	CAISESGQTGRNTEAFF
TRBV30	-	TRBJ2-3	-	TGTGCCTGGAGTGTACGAGGAAGTGGGACTAGCACAGATACGCAGTATTTT	CAWSVRGSGTSTDTQYF
TRBV5-4	-	TRBJ2-3	TRBD2	TGTGCCAGCAGCAAAGGGACTAGCGGGGGGCCTTTCACAGATACGCAGTATTTT	CASSKGTSGGPFTDTQYF
TRBV29-1	-	TRBJ2-1	-	TGCAGCGTTGAAGCGGACAGTAGACTGATAAAGTTCTTC	CSVEADSRLIKFF
TRBV18	-	TRBJ2-3	TRBD1	TGTGCCAGCTCACCCACTTCCCCGGGACAGGGGCTCGCAGATACGCAGTATTTT	CASSPTSPGQGLADTQYF
TRBV19	few	TRBJ2-7	-	TGTGCCAGTAGTCCGCGGGGCTCCTACGAGCAGTACTTC	CASSPRGSYEQYF
TRBV5-6	few	TRBJ1-1	TRBD1	TGTGCCAGCAGCACACAGGGGATTGACGCTGAAGCTTTCTTT	CASSTQGIDAEAFF
TRBV7-2	-	TRBJ2-5	TRBD1	TGTGCCAGCAGCGGGACAGCACAAGAGACCCAGTACTTC	CASSGTAQETQYF
TRBV9	few	TRBJ2-1	-	TGTGCCAGCAGCGCCGACGACGGGAGCTCCTACAATGAGCAGTTCTTC	CASSADDGSSYNEQFF
TRBV25-1	few	TRBJ2-7	-	TGTGCCACCTCACTAACGGGGTGGTGGGAGCAGTACTTC	CATSLTGWWEQYF
TRBV7-2	-	TRBJ2-4	TRBD2	TGTGCCAGCAGCCCAAGGCGGGGGAAAAACATTCAGTACTTC	CASSPRRGKNIQYF
TRBV30	few	TRBJ2-7	-	TGTGCCTGGAGTAGGGAGTACTCCTACGAGCAGTACTTC	CAWSREYSYEQYF
TRBV2	-	TRBJ1-6	-	TGTGCCAGCAGTGAAGACAGGGTAAATTCACCCCTCCACTTT	CASSEDRVNSPLHF
TRBV4-3	-	TRBJ2-1	-	TGCGCCAGCAGCCAAGCTGGGGCGCTAGCGAGCTCCTACAATGAGCAGTTCTTC	CASSQAGALASSYNEQFF
TRBV15	few	TRBJ2-3	-	TGTGCCACCAGCAGAGAAGTAGCGAAGGGCACAGATACGCAGTATTTT	CATSREVAKGTDTQYF
TRBV5-4	few	TRBJ2-1	-	TGTGCCAGCAGCTGGGGAGCTCCCAATGAGCAGTTCTTC	CASSWGAPNEQFF
TRBV11-3	-	TRBJ2-7	-	TGTGCCAGCAGGGTAGATACCTACGAGCAGTACTTC	CASRVDTYEQYF
TRBV7-9	-	TRBJ1-4	-	TGTGCCAGCAGCTCCCGGGGTGCAACTAATGAAAAACTGTTTTTT	CASSSRGATNEKLFF
TRBV7-2	few	TRBJ2-3	-	TGTGCCAGCAGCTCCCTCACAGATACGCAGTATTTT	CASSSLTDTQYF
TRBV23-1	-	TRBJ2-1	-	TGCGCCAGCAGTCGAAAATCTGGCAAGCAGTTCTTC	CASSRKSGKQFF
TRBV9	-	TRBJ1-3	TRBD1	TGTGCCAGCAGCGCAATACCGGGACAGCCCCAAAGGCATTACTCTGGAAACACCATATATTTT	CASSAIPGQPQRHYSGNTIYF
TRBV7-9	few	TRBJ1-4	-	TGTGCCAGCAGCTCTCTAAATGAAAAACTGTTTTTT	CASSSLNEKLFF
TRBV20-1	-	TRBJ2-7	-	TGCAGTGCTAGCCCGTCTTTCGAGCAGTACTTC	CSASPSFEQYF
TRBV7-2	-	TRBJ1-1	-	TGTGCCAGCAGACCAGGCGGGTCGAACACTGAAGCTTTCTTT	CASRPGGSNTEAFF
TRBV19	-	TRBJ2-5	-	TGTGCCAGTAGTATTGCAGGGTTGGAGACCCAGTACTTC	CASSIAGLETQYF
TRBV27	few	TRBJ2-7	-	TGTGCCAGCAATCCTGCAGGAGGCACCTACGAGCAGTACTTC	CASNPAGGTYEQYF
TRBV30	few	TRBJ1-5	-	TGTGCCTGGAGCTATACAGGCGATCAGCCCCAGCATTTT	CAWSYTGDQPQHF
TRBV28	few	TRBJ2-1	TRBD1	TGTGCCAGCAGGGCTGCGGGACAGGGTTACGATGAGCAGTTCTTC	CASRAAGQGYDEQFF